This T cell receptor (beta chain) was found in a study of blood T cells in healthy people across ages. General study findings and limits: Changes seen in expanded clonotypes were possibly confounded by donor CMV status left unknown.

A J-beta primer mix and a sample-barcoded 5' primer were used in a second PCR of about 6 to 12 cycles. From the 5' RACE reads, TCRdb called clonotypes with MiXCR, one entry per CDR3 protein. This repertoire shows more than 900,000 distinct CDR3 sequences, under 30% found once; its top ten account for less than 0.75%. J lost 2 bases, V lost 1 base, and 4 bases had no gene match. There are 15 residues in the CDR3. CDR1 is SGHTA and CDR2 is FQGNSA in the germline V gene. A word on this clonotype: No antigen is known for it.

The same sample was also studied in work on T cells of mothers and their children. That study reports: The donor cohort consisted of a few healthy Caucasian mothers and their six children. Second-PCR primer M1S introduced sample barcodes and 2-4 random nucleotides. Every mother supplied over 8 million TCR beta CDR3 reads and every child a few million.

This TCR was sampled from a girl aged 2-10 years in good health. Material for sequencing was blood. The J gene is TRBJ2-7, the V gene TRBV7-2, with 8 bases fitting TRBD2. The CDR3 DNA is TGTGCCAGCAGCTTAGTTAACGGGGGGGCCTACGAGCAGTACTTC. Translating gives CASSLVNGGAYEQYF.